This is a list of T cell receptor beta chains from one sample in a study of cytotoxic CD8 clonotypes in ibrutinib-treated CLL. Assay: immunoSEQ multiplex PCR; the TCRdb copy retains only in-frame clones and omits some. The sample yields 130,000 or so clones, 70% to 90% seen once. Specimen: PBMCs, collected after 24 months of ibrutinib treatment. These receptors were collected from a human donor with chronic lymphocytic leukemia. Each CDR3 is given with its conserved first and last residue. D genes are given only for firm matches. Clone size appears in some rows only: once, few, many, or a class for an expanded clone.

TRBJ2-1 . TRBV11-3 . TGTGCCAGCAGCTTAGATAGATACAATGAGCAGTTCTTC CASSLDRYNEQFF
TRBJ2-7 . TRBV6-6 . TGTGCCAGCAGTTACAAGGGACCCTACTTATACGAGCAGTACTTC CASSYKGPYLYEQYF
TRBJ1-3 . TRBV7-2 . TGTGCCAGCAGCTTAGACGTGGGCGGTGGAAACACCATATATTTT CASSLDVGGGNTIYF
TRBJ2-1 . TRBV20-1 . TGCAGTGCTACCCCGGGACATGAGCAGTTCTTC CSATPGHEQFF
TRBJ2-7 . TRBV30 TRBD2 TGTGCCTGGAGTCTACTAGCGAAATACGAGCAGTACTTC CAWSLLAKYEQYF
TRBJ2-6 . TRBV27 TRBD1 TGTGCCAGCAGTCTAAAAATGACAGGGGGCATGCTAGGGGCCAACGTCCTGACTTTC CASSLKMTGGMLGANVLTF
TRBJ2-1 . TRBV18 . TGTGCCAGCTCAGGTGAGGGCTTTGGTTCGAATGAGCAGTTCTTC CASSGEGFGSNEQFF
TRBJ1-2 . TRBV2 TRBD1 TGTGCCAGCAGACTAACAGGGGGCATCGAGGGCTACACCTTC CASRLTGGIEGYTF
TRBJ1-4 . TRBV18 TRBD1 TGTGCCAGCTCACCGACGACAGGGGTGCTGTTTTTT CASSPTTGVLFF
TRBJ1-2 . TRBV28 . TGTGCCAGCAATACTCCTAACTATGGCTACACCTTC CASNTPNYGYTF
TRBJ2-7 . TRBV6-1 . TGTGCCAGCGGTCGGACCTACGAGCAGTACTTC CASGRTYEQYF
TRBJ2-1 . TRBV6-5 . TGTGCCAGCAGTTACTCCAGCTGGAACAATGAGCAGTTCTTC CASSYSSWNNEQFF
TRBJ2-6 . TRBV29-1 TRBD1 TGCAGCGTTGCAGGGGGCGCTGGGGCCAACGTCCTGACTTTC CSVAGGAGANVLTF
TRBJ1-1 . TRBV28 TRBD1 TGTGCCAGCAGTTTAGAGAGGGGGCGGGAAGCTTTCTTT CASSLERGREAFF
TRBJ1-2 . TRBV29-1 TRBD1 TGCAGCGTTGAAGAAGGGAGGAGACAGGGGGCTGGCTACACCTTC CSVEEGRRQGAGYTF
TRBJ2-3 . TRBV6-6 . TGTGCCAGCACCCCCCCGGGTACTGAGACGCAGTATTTT CASTPPGTETQYF
TRBJ2-2 . TRBV27 . TGTGCCAGCAGTCGGGCGGGTAACACCGGGGAGCTGTTTTTT CASSRAGNTGELFF
TRBJ1-2 . TRBV4-3 TRBD1 TGCGCCAGCAGCCTCGGACAGGGAGGCAACTATGGCTACACCTTC CASSLGQGGNYGYTF
TRBJ1-1 . TRBV5-4 . TGTGCCAGCGGGCAGTTGAACACTGAAGCTTTCTTT CASGQLNTEAFF
TRBJ1-2 . TRBV16 . TGTGCCAGCAGCCAATTCGCAGGCAGGGCCTATGGCTACACCTTC CASSQFAGRAYGYTF
TRBJ2-5 . TRBV7-9 TRBD1 TGTGCCAGTCGACAGGGAATCGAGGAGACCCAGTACTTC CASRQGIEETQYF
TRBJ2-2 once TRBV6-5 . TGTGCCAGCAGTTACTCCCAGTGGGCGAACACCGGGGAGCTGTTTTTT CASSYSQWANTGELFF
TRBJ2-2 . TRBV10-3 . TGTGCCATCAGTGGGGGGACTCTGAACACCGGGGAGCTGTTTTTT CAISGGTLNTGELFF
TRBJ1-3 . TRBV27 . TGTGCCAGCAGTTTATTAACCCCCGTGAGCTCTGGAAACACCATATATTTT CASSLLTPVSSGNTIYF
TRBJ2-5 . TRBV5-1 TRBD2 TGCGCCAGCAGCTTGGGTTCCAGCGGGAGTGCGAAAGAGACCCAGTACTTC CASSLGSSGSAKETQYF